This record concerns one T cell receptor beta chain sequence. Its antigen is not known. This record comes from a study of identical twins. Overall study results and limits: Invariant cells of the MAIT and iNKT types might have partly distorted the zero-insertion analyses.

The CDR3 sequence is 16 residues long. The junction had 13 bases not matched to a gene; V was cut back by 2 bases and J by 7 bases. Germline-derived CDR1 and CDR2 are MGHDK and SYGVNS. TCRdb re-called the 5' RACE reads through MiXCR, storing one row per CDR3 protein. The sample lists around 290,000 distinct CDR3 sequences, roughly 9.7% occurring once. This sample also appeared in a second study, on yellow fever vaccine responses in identical twins.

Sequencing was done on a sample of CD8+ T cells sorted from blood. The V gene is TRBV25-1, the J gene TRBJ1-2; 7 bases line up with TRBD1. This sequence originates from a woman aged 18-30 years in good health. The CDR3 reads CASSEVGGTPLSGYTF. The CDR3 DNA is TGTGCCAGCAGTGAAGTAGGGGGCACTCCGCTTAGTGGCTACACCTTC.